This T cell receptor beta chain was captured by sequencing in a study of regulatory T cells in long-lasting Graves disease. V was clipped by 0 bases and J by 1 base, with 10 bases between them. The CDR3 consists of 16 residues. CDR1 SGHNT and CDR2 YYREEE come from the germline V gene (reference sequence). Specified time point: newly diagnosed GD, antithyroid drugs for less than 3 months. RNA isolated from PBMCs was used to make the TCR library. Graves' disease diagnosis followed American Thyroid Association guidelines. This clonotype was found a few times. Library construction for TCR beta used iRepertoire HTBI primers and Arm-PCR of CDR3 regions. TCRdb recomputed calls from the multiplex PCR reads with MiXCR, one row per CDR3 protein. The repertoire consists of fewer than 550,000 distinct CDR3 sequences, with over 15% occurring once and the leading ten covering about 25%. These data were also filed under a second study, of T cells in Graves' hyperthyroidism and ophthalmopathy.

This specimen consisted of peripheral blood mononuclear cells (PBMCs), obtained at new diagnosis, from a patient treated with antithyroid drugs. The receptor was derived from a young woman with Graves disease. The rearrangement joins TRBV5-4 to TRBJ2-2; TRBD2 is a possible D gene (6 bases). CDR3 residues: CASSLVPRGNTGELFF. DNA of the CDR3: TGTGCCAGCAGCTTGGTCCCGCGGGGGAACACCGGGGAGCTGTTTTTT.